The T cell receptor (beta chain) under discussion was sequenced for a study of cytomegalovirus exposure and HLA in healthy donors. At the level of the study: Earlier work reported approximately 110 million unique TCR beta sequences from some 170 million T cells. Study-wide results and limits: The majority of CMV-associated TCR beta chains were reported as apparently HLA-restricted in a later analysis.

PCR employed 60 Vbeta and 13 Jbeta primers. Assay: immunoSEQ multiplex PCR; the TCRdb copy retains only in-frame clones and omits some. The sample carries some 140,000 clones, 70% to 80% recorded once. Of note for this clone: Its antigen is unidentified.

Material: PBMCs. This receptor was identified in a man aged 25-45 years in good health and CMV-seropositive.

The CDR3 sequence: CASSPRGGMNTEAFF. CDR3 bases: TGTGCCAGCAGCCCACGGGGGGGTATGAACACTGAAGCTTTCTTT. This chain connects TRBV7-3 to TRBJ1-1, with D maybe TRBD1 (5 bases). V lost 5 bases, J lost 0 bases, and 13 bases lay in between. In germline, CDR1 is SGHTA, CDR2 FQGTGA. The length of the CDR3 is 15 residues.